This T cell receptor beta chain was found in a study of OX40 agonist ivuxolimab in advanced cancers. Overall study findings and caveats: CD4+ T cells averaged fewer expanded clones than CD8+ T cells. Partial responders receiving 0.1-3.0 mg/kg showed among the lowest clonal expansion.

This clone has more than one count but fewer than ten. Its antigen remains unidentified. CDR1 and CDR2 from the germline V gene are LNHNV and YYDKDF (reference sequence). The CDR3 runs 14 residues. Trimming stripped 1 base from V and 4 bases from J, with 5 bases between. Clones were sequenced by immunoSEQ multiplex PCR, and TCRdb holds only the in-frame ones, with some missing. Of 40,000 to 55,000 clones listed, approximately 87% are singletons. This TCR was sampled from an adult with an advanced solid tumor such as melanoma, head and neck, liver or kidney cancer. The material sequenced was CD4+ or CD8+ T cells sorted from blood, taken in a trial of the OX40 agonist ivuxolimab. The V gene is TRBV15, the J gene TRBJ1-6, with D unresolved. Written as DNA, the CDR3 is TGTGCCACCAGCAGAGGACGGTATAATTCACCCCTCCACTTT. Encoded protein: CATSRGRYNSPLHF.